Listed below are T cell receptor beta chains from one sample, sequenced in a study of low-dose radiotherapy and immunotherapy resistance in tumors. TCRdb redid the calling of the reads with MiXCR, one entry per CDR3 protein. Here the sample spans nearly 60,000 distinct CDR3 sequences, 23% being singletons. The sample here was PBMCs, taken after low-dose radiotherapy plus immunotherapy. These receptors were taken from a male donor with prostate cancer. Each CDR3 is given with its conserved first and last residue. Fields, in order: D gene, clone size, CDR3 length, V gene, J gene, CDR3 protein, CDR3 DNA. D genes are given only for firm matches. Expanded clones get a size class; other rows say once, few or many, or leave the size out.

d_gene: -
abundance: -
len: 15
v_gene: TRBV5-1
j_gene: TRBJ2-5
CDR3aa: CASSLPNPGEGTQYF
CDR3nt: TGCGCCAGCAGCTTGCCAAACCCAGGGGAAGGGACCCAGTACTTC

d_gene: -
abundance: large
len: 12
v_gene: TRBV2
j_gene: TRBJ2-7
CDR3aa: CASTQDYYEQYF
CDR3nt: TGTGCCAGCACCCAAGACTACTACGAGCAGTACTTC

d_gene: -
abundance: -
len: 14
v_gene: TRBV10-3
j_gene: TRBJ1-4
CDR3aa: CATGEGRNNEKLFF
CDR3nt: TGTGCCACCGGTGAGGGCCGAAATAATGAAAAACTGTTTTTT

d_gene: -
abundance: many
len: 11
v_gene: TRBV29-1
j_gene: TRBJ1-4
CDR3aa: CSGLWGEKLFF
CDR3nt: TGCAGCGGGCTATGGGGAGAAAAACTGTTTTTT

d_gene: -
abundance: many
len: 15
v_gene: TRBV6-1
j_gene: TRBJ2-1
CDR3aa: CASSEGDPAYNEQFF
CDR3nt: TGTGCCAGCAGTGAAGGCGACCCAGCCTACAATGAGCAGTTCTTC

d_gene: -
abundance: many
len: 13
v_gene: TRBV7-2
j_gene: TRBJ1-5
CDR3aa: CASSPGVRQPQHF
CDR3nt: TGTGCCAGCAGCCCCGGGGTTCGGCAGCCCCAGCATTTT

d_gene: -
abundance: many
len: 12
v_gene: TRBV7-3
j_gene: TRBJ2-1
CDR3aa: CASSTEGNEQFF
CDR3nt: TGTGCCAGCAGCACCGAAGGCAATGAGCAGTTCTTC

d_gene: -
abundance: many
len: 14
v_gene: TRBV3-1
j_gene: TRBJ2-7
CDR3aa: CASSQGGRTSEQYF
CDR3nt: TGTGCCAGCAGCCAAGGCGGGCGGACCTCGGAGCAGTACTTC

d_gene: -
abundance: many
len: 12
v_gene: TRBV5-1
j_gene: TRBJ2-3
CDR3aa: CASSLGLDTQYF
CDR3nt: TGCGCCAGCAGCTTGGGCCTGGATACGCAGTATTTT

d_gene: TRBD2
abundance: -
len: 16
v_gene: TRBV6-2/TRBV6-3
j_gene: TRBJ2-1
CDR3aa: CASNDISGRGRYEQFF
CDR3nt: TGTGCCAGCAACGATATTAGCGGGAGGGGTAGGTATGAGCAGTTCTTC

d_gene: -
abundance: many
len: 14
v_gene: TRBV27
j_gene: TRBJ1-1
CDR3aa: CASSLRQAGAEAFF
CDR3nt: TGTGCCAGCAGTTTACGTCAGGCGGGGGCTGAAGCTTTCTTT

d_gene: -
abundance: many
len: 11
v_gene: TRBV12-3/TRBV12-4
j_gene: TRBJ2-2
CDR3aa: CASSHTGELFF
CDR3nt: TGTGCCAGCAGTCACACCGGGGAGCTGTTTTTT

d_gene: TRBD1
abundance: many
len: 15
v_gene: TRBV29-1
j_gene: TRBJ1-2
CDR3aa: CSVAGTGFDNYGYTF
CDR3nt: TGCAGCGTTGCCGGGACAGGGTTTGATAACTATGGCTACACCTTC

d_gene: -
abundance: many
len: 14
v_gene: TRBV13
j_gene: TRBJ1-5
CDR3aa: CASSLAVGTQPQHF
CDR3nt: TGTGCCAGCAGTTTAGCTGTAGGGACTCAGCCCCAGCATTTT

d_gene: -
abundance: many
len: 11
v_gene: TRBV20-1
j_gene: TRBJ2-1
CDR3aa: CSAPGDNEQFF
CDR3nt: TGCAGTGCTCCAGGCGACAATGAGCAGTTCTTC

d_gene: -
abundance: many
len: 15
v_gene: TRBV7-9
j_gene: TRBJ1-1
CDR3aa: CANSLDSLENTEAFF
CDR3nt: TGTGCCAACAGCTTAGATTCTTTGGAGAACACTGAAGCTTTCTTT

d_gene: TRBD1
abundance: few
len: 15
v_gene: TRBV19
j_gene: TRBJ1-1
CDR3aa: CASRRTRDRGTEAFF
CDR3nt: TGTGCCAGTAGGCGGACCCGGGACAGGGGAACTGAAGCTTTCTTT

d_gene: -
abundance: many
len: 14
v_gene: TRBV12-3/TRBV12-4
j_gene: TRBJ1-5
CDR3aa: CASSFQLSNQPQHF
CDR3nt: TGTGCCAGCAGTTTCCAATTGAGCAATCAGCCCCAGCATTTT